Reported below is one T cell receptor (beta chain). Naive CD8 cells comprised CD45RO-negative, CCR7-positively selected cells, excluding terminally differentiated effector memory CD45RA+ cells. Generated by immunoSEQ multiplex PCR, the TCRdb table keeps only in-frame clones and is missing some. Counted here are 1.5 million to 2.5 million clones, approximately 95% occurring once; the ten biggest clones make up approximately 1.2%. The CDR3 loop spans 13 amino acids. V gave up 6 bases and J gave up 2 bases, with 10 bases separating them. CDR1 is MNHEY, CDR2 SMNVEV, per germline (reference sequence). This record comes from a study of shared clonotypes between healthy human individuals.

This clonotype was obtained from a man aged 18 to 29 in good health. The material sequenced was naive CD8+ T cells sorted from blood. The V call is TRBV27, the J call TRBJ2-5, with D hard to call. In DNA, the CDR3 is TGTGCCAGCAGCACGGTCCCTCAAGAGACCCAGTACTTC. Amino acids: CASSTVPQETQYF.